This T cell receptor (beta chain) was retrieved from a study of cytomegalovirus exposure and HLA in healthy donors. Germline CDR1 and CDR2: PRHDT and FYEKMQ (reference sequence). CDR3 size: 14 residues. Trimming shortened V by 5 bases and J by 5 bases, and 16 bases separated the two germline ends. Study outcomes and limitations: TCR beta chain V- and J-gene trimming was linked, in a later analysis, to a missense variant in DCLRE1C. Confirmation in vitro established that a few CMV-associated chains were specific for CMV antigens.

PCR employed 60 Vbeta and 13 Jbeta primers. The assay was immunoSEQ multiplex PCR, and TCRdb's table has in-frame clones only and misses some. The table lists around 50,000 clones, with less than 20% in the top ten. As regards this clone: What it binds is unknown.

The receptor was derived from a male donor in good health and CMV-seronegative. The chain couples TRBV13 to TRBJ2-7; D possibly corresponds to TRBD2 (6 bases). Sequences were obtained from PBMCs. Written as DNA, the CDR3 is TGTGCCAGCAGCCCCCGCCCGCGCGGGGACGAGCAGTACTTC. It is translated as CASSPRPRGDEQYF.